This T cell receptor beta chain was observed in a study of PD-1 blockade in classical Hodgkin lymphoma. The time point was: cycle 4 day 1 (C4D1), after 6 weeks of nivolumab. Each patient experienced a relapse that followed autologous stem cell transplantation, and brentuximab vedotin exposure varied. In this sample, this clone turned up once. Clones were read by immunoSEQ multiplex PCR, and TCRdb kept only the in-frame ones, dropping some. The profile shows 13,000 or so clones, about four fifths of them singletons. Germline CDR1 reads MNHEY; CDR2 reads SMNVEV (reference sequence). V was clipped by 2 bases and J by 0 bases, with 9 bases between them. This CDR3 region has 15 residues.

The source material was peripheral blood mononuclear cells (PBMCs), sampled before the fourth cycle of nivolumab. The clonotype originates from a human donor with classical Hodgkin lymphoma. This rearrangement joins TRBV27 to TRBJ2-3; possibly TRBD2 for D (5 bases). CDR3: CASSLERGSTDTQYF. CDR3 sequence (DNA): TGTGCCAGCAGTTTAGAGAGAGGGAGCACAGATACGCAGTATTTT.